This TCR beta chain emerged from a study of chronic HIV infection and antiretroviral therapy. Only a few counts were recorded for this clonotype. One entry per CDR3 protein results from TCRdb running MiXCR on the 5' RACE reads. The repertoire consists of some 46,000 distinct CDR3 sequences, with about 19% occurring once and the leading ten covering 2.8%. The CDR3 spans 14 residues. Germline V gives CDR1 LNHDA, CDR2 SQIVND (reference sequence). V gave up 3 bases and J gave up 5 bases, with 10 bases separating them. The V call is TRBV19, the J call TRBJ1-4, with TRBD1 as a possible D gene (5 bases). The TCR comes from an adult who had HIV and had not received antiretroviral therapy, or was an uninfected healthy control (not recorded which). Sequencing was performed on peripheral blood. CDR3 sequence reads: CASSIRGKNEKLFF. The DNA of the CDR3 is TGTGCCAGTAGTATCCGGGGGAAAAATGAAAAACTGTTTTTT.